This is a list of T cell receptor beta chains from one sample in a study of cytomegalovirus exposure and HLA in healthy donors. Libraries were prepared by immunoSEQ multiplex PCR; TCRdb keeps only in-frame clonotypes and omits some of them. The sample lists 280,000 or so clones; 88% were seen once. The sample consisted of PBMCs. These receptors all come from a woman younger than 30 in good health and CMV-seronegative. Each CDR3 is given with its conserved first and last residue. The order of the fields is clone size, D gene, V gene, J gene, CDR3 protein, CDR3 DNA. The D gene is left open where the match is weak. Size is stated for part of the rows, as once, few or many counts, or as a class when the clone is expanded.

.,TRBD2,TRBV6-6,TRBJ2-7,CASSYGDYAYEQYF,TGTGCCAGCAGTTACGGGGACTACGCCTACGAGCAGTACTTC
once,.,TRBV7-9,TRBJ2-1,CASSLEGRVSYNEQFF,TGTGCCAGCAGCTTAGAAGGCCGGGTCTCCTACAATGAGCAGTTCTTC
.,TRBD1,TRBV5-1,TRBJ1-3,CASSLPDRGVDTIYF,TGCGCCAGCAGCCTTCCCGACAGGGGAGTTGACACCATATATTTT
.,.,TRBV5-4,TRBJ2-2,CATKSGTGELFF,TGTGCTACTAAATCGGGCACCGGGGAGCTGTTTTTT
.,.,TRBV20-1,TRBJ2-1,CSVGAYNEQFF,TGCAGTGTGGGAGCCTACAATGAGCAGTTCTTC
once,TRBD2,TRBV6-6,TRBJ2-5,CASRGPRTSSEETQYF,TGTGCCAGCAGGGGCCCGCGGACTAGCTCGGAAGAGACCCAGTACTTC
.,.,TRBV4-3,TRBJ1-2,CASSHDTWGQNYGYTF,TGCGCCAGCAGCCACGACACTTGGGGGCAGAACTATGGCTACACCTTC
.,.,TRBV28,TRBJ1-2,CASRMWGAANYGYTF,TGTGCCAGCAGGATGTGGGGAGCAGCTAACTATGGCTACACCTTC
.,.,TRBV5-6,TRBJ1-2,CASRGRGSYGYTF,TGTGCCAGCAGGGGGAGGGGTTCCTATGGCTACACCTTC
.,.,TRBV9,TRBJ2-3,CASSSRGGDLADTQYF,TGTGCCAGCAGCTCGCGAGGTGGGGACTTGGCAGATACGCAGTATTTT
.,TRBD1,TRBV2,TRBJ1-1,CASRQRTGGDAFF,TGTGCCAGCAGACAGCGGACAGGGGGAGACGCTTTCTTT
.,.,TRBV2,TRBJ2-3,CASTGVRGTDTQYF,TGTGCCAGCACAGGGGTCAGGGGCACAGATACGCAGTATTTT
.,TRBD1,TRBV27,TRBJ1-1,CASTRDRNTNTEAFF,TGTGCCAGCACCCGGGACAGGAATACGAACACTGAAGCTTTCTTT
.,.,TRBV27,TRBJ1-5,CATALAGSQPQHF,TGTGCCACCGCGTTAGCAGGGTCTCAGCCCCAGCATTTT
few,TRBD2,TRBV7-6,TRBJ2-7,CASSLGPLAGSDEQYF,TGTGCCAGCAGCTTAGGACCTTTAGCGGGATCCGACGAGCAGTACTTC
.,.,TRBV2,TRBJ2-7,CASTGPHEQYF,TGTGCCAGCACTGGGCCTCACGAGCAGTACTTC
.,TRBD1,TRBV5-1,TRBJ1-2,CASSSWTGEDYGYTF,TGCGCCAGCAGCTCCTGGACAGGGGAAGACTATGGCTACACCTTC
few,.,TRBV27,TRBJ1-1,CASSLTGKTEAFF,TGTGCCAGCAGTCTCACAGGGAAGACTGAAGCTTTCTTT
.,TRBD1,TRBV19,TRBJ2-5,CASSTLDRGQETQYF,TGTGCCAGTAGTACATTGGACAGGGGCCAAGAGACCCAGTACTTC
.,.,TRBV15,TRBJ2-7,CATSRVTTVTYEQYF,TGTGCCACCAGCAGAGTGACTACCGTCACCTACGAGCAGTACTTC
.,.,TRBV19,TRBJ2-7,CASSILADYEQYF,TGTGCCAGTAGTATTTTGGCGGATTACGAGCAGTACTTC
.,.,TRBV4-3,TRBJ2-5,CASSRNSRGRETQYF,TGCGCCAGCAGCCGAAACTCCAGGGGGAGGGAGACCCAGTACTTC
.,.,TRBV28,TRBJ1-5,CASRVPGSNQPQHF,TGTGCCAGCAGGGTACCAGGGAGCAATCAGCCCCAGCATTTT
once,TRBD2,TRBV10-3,TRBJ2-5,CATRGSSGRAGETQYF,TGTGCCACAAGGGGGTCCAGCGGGAGGGCCGGGGAGACCCAGTACTTC
.,.,TRBV2,TRBJ1-1,CASSEIWERMTEAFF,TGTGCCAGCAGCGAGATCTGGGAGAGGATGACTGAAGCTTTCTTT
.,.,TRBV7-9,TRBJ2-3,CASSLAARVADTQYF,TGTGCCAGCAGCTTAGCGGCCAGGGTCGCAGATACGCAGTATTTT
.,TRBD2,TRBV7-3,TRBJ2-1,CASSSYGALAGRSSYNEQFF,TGTGCCAGCAGCTCCTATGGGGCACTAGCGGGCCGAAGCTCCTACAATGAGCAGTTCTTC
.,.,TRBV5-8,TRBJ2-1,CASSLDSLRLNEQFF,TGTGCCAGCAGCTTGGATAGTCTCCGCCTGAATGAGCAGTTCTTC
.,.,TRBV27,TRBJ1-1,CASSGTTGPLPEAFF,TGTGCCAGCAGTGGTACCACAGGGCCCCTCCCTGAAGCTTTCTTT
.,TRBD1,TRBV28,TRBJ1-4,CASSRDRWNEKLFF,TGTGCCAGCAGTAGGGACAGGTGGAATGAAAAACTGTTTTTT
.,TRBD2,TRBV30,TRBJ2-3,CAWTSGGGPDTQYF,TGTGCCTGGACTAGCGGAGGTGGGCCGGATACGCAGTATTTT
.,TRBD2,TRBV7-9,TRBJ2-5,CASSFPGLAGVGQETQYF,TGTGCCAGCAGCTTCCCGGGACTAGCGGGAGTTGGGCAAGAGACCCAGTACTTC
once,TRBD2,TRBV29-1,TRBJ2-1,CSASGLAGPHSYNEQFF,TGCAGCGCTTCGGGACTAGCGGGGCCTCACTCCTACAATGAGCAGTTCTTC
.,TRBD2,TRBV5-1,TRBJ2-3,CASRGGLAGGADTQYF,TGCGCCAGCAGGGGTGGACTAGCGGGAGGGGCAGATACGCAGTATTTT
.,.,TRBV18,TRBJ1-1,CASSPKSGNTEAFF,TGTGCCAGCTCACCGAAGAGCGGGAACACTGAAGCTTTCTTT
.,.,TRBV7-3,TRBJ2-7,CASSLNAGSTYEQYF,TGTGCCAGCAGCTTAAACGCGGGGTCCACCTACGAGCAGTACTTC